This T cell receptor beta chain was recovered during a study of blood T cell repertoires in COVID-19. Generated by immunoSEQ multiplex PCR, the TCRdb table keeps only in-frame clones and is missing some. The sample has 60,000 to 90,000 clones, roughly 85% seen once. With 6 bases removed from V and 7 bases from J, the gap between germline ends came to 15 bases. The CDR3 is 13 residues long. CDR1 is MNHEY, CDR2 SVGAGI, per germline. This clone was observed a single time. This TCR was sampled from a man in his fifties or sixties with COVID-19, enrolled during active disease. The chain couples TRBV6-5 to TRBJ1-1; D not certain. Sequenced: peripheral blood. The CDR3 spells CASRSTGFFEAFF. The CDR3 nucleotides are TGTGCCAGCAGGTCGACCGGGTTCTTTGAAGCTTTCTTT.